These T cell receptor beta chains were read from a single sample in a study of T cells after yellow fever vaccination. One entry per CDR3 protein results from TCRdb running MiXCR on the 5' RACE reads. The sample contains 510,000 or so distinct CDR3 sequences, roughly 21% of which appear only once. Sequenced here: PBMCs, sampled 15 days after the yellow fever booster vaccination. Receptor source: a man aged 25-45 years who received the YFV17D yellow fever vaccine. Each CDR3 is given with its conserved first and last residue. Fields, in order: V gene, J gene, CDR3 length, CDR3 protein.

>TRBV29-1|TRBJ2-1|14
CSESGGVSYNEQFF
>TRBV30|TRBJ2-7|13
CAWSSGNSYEQYF
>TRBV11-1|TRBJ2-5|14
CASSPGRSQETQYF
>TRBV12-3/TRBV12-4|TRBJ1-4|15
CASSRGQGGSEKLFF
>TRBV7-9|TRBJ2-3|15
CASSTRTGDTDTQYF
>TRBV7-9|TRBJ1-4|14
CASSPKVSNEKLFF
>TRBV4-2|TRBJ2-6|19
CASSQTEHLGVSGANVLTF
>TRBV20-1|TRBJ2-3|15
CSALLTGGGTDTQYF
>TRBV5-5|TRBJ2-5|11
CASSSGSTQYF
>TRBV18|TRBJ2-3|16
CASSLQGAASTDTQYF
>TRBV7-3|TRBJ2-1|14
CASSPAMGGNEQFF
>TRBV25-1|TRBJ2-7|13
CASSETASYEQYF
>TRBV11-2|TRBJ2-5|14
CASTPTSGSKTQYF
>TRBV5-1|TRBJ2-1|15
CASSPEWNGMGEQFF
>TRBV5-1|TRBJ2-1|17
CASSPPLQGPSYNEQFF
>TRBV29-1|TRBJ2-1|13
CSVDTSSYNEQFF
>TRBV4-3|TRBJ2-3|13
CASSHLTSGNQYF
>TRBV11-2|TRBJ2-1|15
CASSFGFPGYNEQFF
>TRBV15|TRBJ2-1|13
CATSSRPAIEQFF
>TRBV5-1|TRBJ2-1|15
CASSFGTSGIGEQFF
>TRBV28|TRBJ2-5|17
CASSLPGLAGAGETQYF
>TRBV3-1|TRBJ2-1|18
CASSQDITEVSSYNEQFF
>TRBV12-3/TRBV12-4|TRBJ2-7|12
CASSSQAYEQYF
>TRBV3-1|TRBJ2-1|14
CASSLSLASNEQFF
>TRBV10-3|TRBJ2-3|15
CAIRQGEVGTDTQYF
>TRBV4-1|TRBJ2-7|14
CASSQDDQVIGQYF
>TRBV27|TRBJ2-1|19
CASSPTGGRAVSSYNEQFF
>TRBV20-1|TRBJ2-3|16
CSALAGGLPSTDTQYF
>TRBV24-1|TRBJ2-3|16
CATSVTGTGTSDTQYF
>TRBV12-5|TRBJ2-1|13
CASGSGGGYEQFF
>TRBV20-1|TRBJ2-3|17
CSARDLSSTPLTDTQYF
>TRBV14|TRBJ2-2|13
CASRSSRAGELFF
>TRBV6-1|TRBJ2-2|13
CASRLGGVGELFF
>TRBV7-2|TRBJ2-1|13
CASSPGGLNEQFF
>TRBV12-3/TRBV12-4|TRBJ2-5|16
CASSLSSGSRQETQYF
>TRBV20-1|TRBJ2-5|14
CSARAPTSYSTQYF
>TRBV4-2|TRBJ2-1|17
CASSQDLSGTGNNEQFF
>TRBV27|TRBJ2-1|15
CASTWTSGSQFEQFF
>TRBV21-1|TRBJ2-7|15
CASTSQDRVVFEQYF
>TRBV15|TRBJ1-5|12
CATRVGYQPQHF
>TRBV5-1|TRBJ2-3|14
CASSEATGADTQYF
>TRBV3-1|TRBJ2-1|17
CASSQAYRTSGYNEQFF
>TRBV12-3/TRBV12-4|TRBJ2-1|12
CASKGSYNEQFF
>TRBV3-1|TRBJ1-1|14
CASSPDRDRTEAFF
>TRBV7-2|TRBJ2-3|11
CASSLAARQYF
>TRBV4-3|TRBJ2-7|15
CASSQDSGRNYEQYF
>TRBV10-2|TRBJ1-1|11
CASSVGGEAFF
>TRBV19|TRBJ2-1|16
CASSVSGRALYNEQFF
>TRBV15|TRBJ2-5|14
CATRKASAVETQYF
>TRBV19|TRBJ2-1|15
CASSIRGQPYNEQFF
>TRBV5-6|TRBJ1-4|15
CASSLVGAGNEKLFF
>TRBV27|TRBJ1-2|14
CASSSLPLNYGYTF
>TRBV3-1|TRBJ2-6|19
CASSQDLVSMSSGANVLTF
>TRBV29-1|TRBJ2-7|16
CSVDSPSSGSSYEQYF